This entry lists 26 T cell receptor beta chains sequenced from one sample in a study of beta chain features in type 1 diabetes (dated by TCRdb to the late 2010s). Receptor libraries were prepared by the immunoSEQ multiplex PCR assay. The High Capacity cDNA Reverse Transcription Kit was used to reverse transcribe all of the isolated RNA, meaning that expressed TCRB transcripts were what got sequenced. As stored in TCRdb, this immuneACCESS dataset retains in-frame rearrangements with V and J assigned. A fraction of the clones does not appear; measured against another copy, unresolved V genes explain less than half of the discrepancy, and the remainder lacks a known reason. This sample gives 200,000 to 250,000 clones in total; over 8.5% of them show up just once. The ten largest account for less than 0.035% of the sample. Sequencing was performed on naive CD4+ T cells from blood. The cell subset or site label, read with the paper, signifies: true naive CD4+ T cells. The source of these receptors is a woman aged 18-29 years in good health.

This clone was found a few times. The CDR3 loop reads CASSPSPTGADTQYF. CDR3 bases: TGTGCCAGCTCACCTTCCCCTACAGGGGCAGATACGCAGTATTTT. This chain connects TRBV18 to TRBJ2-3, with 7 bases lining up with TRBD1. The CDR3 covers 15 residues. Germline-derived CDR1 and CDR2 are KGHSH and LQKENI. Trimming took 3 bases from V and 4 from J; bases not matched to a gene: 7.

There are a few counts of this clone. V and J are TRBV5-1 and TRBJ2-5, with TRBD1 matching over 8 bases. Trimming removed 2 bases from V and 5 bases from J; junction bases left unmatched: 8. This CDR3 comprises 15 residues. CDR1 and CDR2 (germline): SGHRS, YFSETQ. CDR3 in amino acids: CASSFETGARETQYF. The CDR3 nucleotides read TGCGCCAGCAGCTTTGAGACAGGGGCTCGTGAGACCCAGTACTTC.

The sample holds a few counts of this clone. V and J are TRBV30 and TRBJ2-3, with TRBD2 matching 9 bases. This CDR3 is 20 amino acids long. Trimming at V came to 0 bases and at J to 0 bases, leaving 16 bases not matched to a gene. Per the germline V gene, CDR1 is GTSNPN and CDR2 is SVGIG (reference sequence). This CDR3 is CAWSVLGGRALVASTDTQYF. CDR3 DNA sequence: TGTGCCTGGAGTGTACTTGGCGGGAGGGCCCTCGTTGCTAGCACAGATACGCAGTATTTT.

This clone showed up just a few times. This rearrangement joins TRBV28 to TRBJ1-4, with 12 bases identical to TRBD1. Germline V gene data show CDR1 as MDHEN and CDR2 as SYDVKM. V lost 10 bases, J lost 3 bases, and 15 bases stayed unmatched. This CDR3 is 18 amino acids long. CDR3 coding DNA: TGTGCCATCTGTGAAAACCCGGGACAGGGGGCGTCTAATGAAAAACTGTTTTTT. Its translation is CAICENPGQGASNEKLFF.

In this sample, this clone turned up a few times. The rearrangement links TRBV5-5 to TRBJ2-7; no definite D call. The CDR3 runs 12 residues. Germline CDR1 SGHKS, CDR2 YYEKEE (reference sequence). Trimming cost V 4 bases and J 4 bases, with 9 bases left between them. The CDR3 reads CASSPYGYEQYF. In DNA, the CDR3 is TGTGCCAGCAGCCCGTACGGTTACGAGCAGTACTTC.

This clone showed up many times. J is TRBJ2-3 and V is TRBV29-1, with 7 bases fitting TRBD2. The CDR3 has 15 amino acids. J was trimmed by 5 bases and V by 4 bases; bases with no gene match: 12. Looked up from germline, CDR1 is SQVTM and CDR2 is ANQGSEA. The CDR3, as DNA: TGCAGCGTTGCCCGCGTTGGGAAGCGGGGAGATACGCAGTATTTT. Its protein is CSVARVGKRGDTQYF.

The CDR3 DNA reads TGTGCCAGCAGCTCTTGGACTAGCGGGGATAGCACAGATACGCAGTATTTT. Translated, it gives CASSSWTSGDSTDTQYF. V usage is TRBV7-9 and J usage is TRBJ2-3, with 12 bases fitting TRBD2. The CDR3 is 17 amino acids. Trimming cost V 4 bases and J 0 bases; bases outside gene matches: 5. Germline-derived CDR1 and CDR2 are SEHNR and FQNEAQ (reference sequence).

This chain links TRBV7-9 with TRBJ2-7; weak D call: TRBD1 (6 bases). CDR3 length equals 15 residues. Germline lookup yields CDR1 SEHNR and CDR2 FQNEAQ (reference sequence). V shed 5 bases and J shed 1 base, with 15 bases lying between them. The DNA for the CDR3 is TGTGCCAGCAGCAGAGCAGGACAGATGTCCTACGAGCAGTACTTC. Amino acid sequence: CASSRAGQMSYEQYF.

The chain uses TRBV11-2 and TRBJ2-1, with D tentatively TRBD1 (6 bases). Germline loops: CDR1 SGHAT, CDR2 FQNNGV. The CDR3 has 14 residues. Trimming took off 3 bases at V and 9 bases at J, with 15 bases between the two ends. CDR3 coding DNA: TGTGCCAGCAGCTTCCGACCGGACAGCGGTGAGCAGTTCTTC. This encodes CASSFRPDSGEQFF. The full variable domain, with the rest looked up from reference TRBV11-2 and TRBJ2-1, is EAGVAQSPRYKIIEKRQSVAFWCNPISGHATLYWYQQILGQGPKLLIQFQNNGVVDDSQLPKDRFSAERLKGVDSTLKIQPAKLEDSAVYLCASSFRPDSGEQFFGPGTRLTVL.

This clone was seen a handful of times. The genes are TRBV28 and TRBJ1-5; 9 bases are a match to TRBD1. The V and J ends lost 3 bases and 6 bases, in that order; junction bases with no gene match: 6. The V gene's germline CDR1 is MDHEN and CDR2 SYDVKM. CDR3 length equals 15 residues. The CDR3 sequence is CASSFPGTGSQPQHF. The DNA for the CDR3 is TGTGCCAGCAGTTTTCCCGGGACAGGGAGTCAGCCCCAGCATTTT.

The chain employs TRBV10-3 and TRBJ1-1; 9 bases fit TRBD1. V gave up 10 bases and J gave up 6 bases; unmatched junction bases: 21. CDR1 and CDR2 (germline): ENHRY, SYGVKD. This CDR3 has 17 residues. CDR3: CATYEGGAGTGKAEAFF. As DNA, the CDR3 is TGTGCCACCTATGAAGGGGGGGCCGGGACAGGGAAGGCTGAAGCTTTCTTT.

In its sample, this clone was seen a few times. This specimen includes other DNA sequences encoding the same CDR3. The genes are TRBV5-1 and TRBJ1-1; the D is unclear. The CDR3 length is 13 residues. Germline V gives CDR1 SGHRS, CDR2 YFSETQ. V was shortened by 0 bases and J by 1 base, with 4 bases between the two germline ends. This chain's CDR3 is CASSLGGNTEAFF. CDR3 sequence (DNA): TGCGCCAGCAGCTTGGGCGGGAACACTGAAGCTTTCTTT.

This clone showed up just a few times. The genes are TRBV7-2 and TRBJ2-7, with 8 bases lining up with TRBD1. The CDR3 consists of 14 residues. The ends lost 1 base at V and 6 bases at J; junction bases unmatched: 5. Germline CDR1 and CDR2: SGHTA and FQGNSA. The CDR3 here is CASSLDGRGLEQYF. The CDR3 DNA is TGTGCCAGCAGCTTAGACGGCAGGGGGCTCGAGCAGTACTTC. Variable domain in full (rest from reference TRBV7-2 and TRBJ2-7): GAGVSQSPSNKVTEKGKDVELRCDPISGHTALYWYRQSLGQGLEFLIYFQGNSAPDKSGLPSDRFSAERTGGSVSTLTIQRTQQEDSAVYLCASSLDGRGLEQYFGPGTRLTVT.

DNA of the CDR3: TGTGCCAGCAGCAAAAGGACAGGGGGCGGGGAGACCCAGTACTTC. This sequence encodes CASSKRTGGGETQYF. The chain joins TRBV14 to TRBJ2-5; 11 positions match TRBD1. CDR1 SGHDN and CDR2 FVKESK come from the germline V gene. The CDR3 consists of 15 residues. V was pared by 5 bases and J by 5 bases, with 7 bases of the junction left unmatched.

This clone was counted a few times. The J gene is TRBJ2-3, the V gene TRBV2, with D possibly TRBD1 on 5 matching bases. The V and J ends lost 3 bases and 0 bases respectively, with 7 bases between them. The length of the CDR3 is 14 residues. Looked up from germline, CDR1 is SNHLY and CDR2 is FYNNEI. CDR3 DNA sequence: TGTGCCAGCAGTGAGGGGCAGAGCACAGATACGCAGTATTTT. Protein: CASSEGQSTDTQYF.

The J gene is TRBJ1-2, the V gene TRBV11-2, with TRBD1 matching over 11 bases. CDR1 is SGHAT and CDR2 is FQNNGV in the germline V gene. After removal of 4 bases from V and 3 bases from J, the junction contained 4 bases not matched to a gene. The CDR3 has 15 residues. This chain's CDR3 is CASSSRTGGDYGYTF. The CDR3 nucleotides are TGTGCCAGCAGCTCTCGGACAGGGGGCGACTATGGCTACACCTTC.

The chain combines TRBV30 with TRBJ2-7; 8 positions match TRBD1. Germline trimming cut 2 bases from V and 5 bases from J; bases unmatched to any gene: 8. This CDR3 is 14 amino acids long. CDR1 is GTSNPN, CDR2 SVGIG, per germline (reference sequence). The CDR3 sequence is CAWSLQGALNEQYF. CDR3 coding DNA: TGTGCCTGGAGTTTGCAGGGGGCGCTTAACGAGCAGTACTTC. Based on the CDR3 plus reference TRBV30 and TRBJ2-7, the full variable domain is SQTIHQWPATLVQPVGSPLSLECTVEGTSNPNLYWYRQAAGRGLQLLFYSVGIGQISSEVPQNLSASRPQDRQFILSSKKLLLSDSGFYLCAWSLQGALNEQYFGPGTRLTVT.

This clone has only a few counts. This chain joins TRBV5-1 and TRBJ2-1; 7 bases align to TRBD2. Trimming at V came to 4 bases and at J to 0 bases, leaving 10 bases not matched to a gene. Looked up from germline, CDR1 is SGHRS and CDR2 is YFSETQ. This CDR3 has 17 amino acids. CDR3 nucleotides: TGCGCCAGCAGCGAGATGTCTAGCGGCAGCTCCTACAATGAGCAGTTCTTC. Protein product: CASSEMSSGSSYNEQFF.

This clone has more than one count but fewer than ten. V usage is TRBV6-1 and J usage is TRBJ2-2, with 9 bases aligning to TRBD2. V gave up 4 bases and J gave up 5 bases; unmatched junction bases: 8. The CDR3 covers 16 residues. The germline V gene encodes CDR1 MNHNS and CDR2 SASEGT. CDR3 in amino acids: CASSGPSGTSTGELFF. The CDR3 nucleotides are TGTGCCAGCAGTGGTCCTAGCGGGACCTCTACCGGGGAGCTGTTTTTT.

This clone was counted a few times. The CDR3 is CASSLAGGSEGYTF. CDR3 nucleotide sequence: TGTGCCAGCAGTTTAGCGGGGGGCTCCGAGGGCTACACCTTC. The chain is built from TRBV28 and TRBJ1-2, with D possibly matching TRBD1 (6 bases). The V end lost 2 bases, the J end lost 8 bases, and 15 bases lay between the germline ends. Per germline, CDR1 MDHEN and CDR2 SYDVKM. The CDR3 is 14 amino acids.

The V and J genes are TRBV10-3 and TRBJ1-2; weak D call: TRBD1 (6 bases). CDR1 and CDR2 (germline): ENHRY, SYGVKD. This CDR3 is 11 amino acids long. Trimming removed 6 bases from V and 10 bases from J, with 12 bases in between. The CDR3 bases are TGTGCCATCAGACGGGGGGCATCCTACACCTTC. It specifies CAIRRGASYTF.

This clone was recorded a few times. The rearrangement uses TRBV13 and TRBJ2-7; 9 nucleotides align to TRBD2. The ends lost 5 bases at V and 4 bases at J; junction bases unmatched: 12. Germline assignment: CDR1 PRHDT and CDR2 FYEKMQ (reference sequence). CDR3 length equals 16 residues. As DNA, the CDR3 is TGTGCCAGCAGCCCCGGGCCTAGCGGGAATCTTTACGAGCAGTACTTC. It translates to CASSPGPSGNLYEQYF.

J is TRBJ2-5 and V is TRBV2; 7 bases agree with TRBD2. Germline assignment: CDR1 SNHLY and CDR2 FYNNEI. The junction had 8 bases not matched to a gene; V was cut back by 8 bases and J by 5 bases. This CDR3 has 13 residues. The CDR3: CASLPAGLETQYF. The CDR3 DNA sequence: TGTGCCAGCTTACCAGCGGGATTGGAGACCCAGTACTTC.

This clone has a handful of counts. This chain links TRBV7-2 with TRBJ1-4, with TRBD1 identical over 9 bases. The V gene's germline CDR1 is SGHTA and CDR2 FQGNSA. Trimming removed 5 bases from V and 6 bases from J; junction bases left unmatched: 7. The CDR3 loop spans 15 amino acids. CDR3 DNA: TGTGCCAGCAGCCCAGACAGGGGGATTTATGAAAAACTGTTTTTT. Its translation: CASSPDRGIYEKLFF.

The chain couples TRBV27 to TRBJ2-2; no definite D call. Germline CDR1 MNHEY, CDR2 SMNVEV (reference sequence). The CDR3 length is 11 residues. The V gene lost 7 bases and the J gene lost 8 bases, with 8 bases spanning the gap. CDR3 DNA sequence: TGTGCCAGCAAACTAAGTGGGGAGCTGTTTTTT. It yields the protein CASKLSGELFF.

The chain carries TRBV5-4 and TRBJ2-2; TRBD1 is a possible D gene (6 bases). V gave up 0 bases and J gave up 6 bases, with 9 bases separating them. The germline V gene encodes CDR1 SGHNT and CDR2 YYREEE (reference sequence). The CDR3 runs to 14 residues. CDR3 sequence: CASSLDRAAGELFF. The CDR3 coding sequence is TGTGCCAGCAGCTTGGACAGGGCTGCCGGGGAGCTGTTTTTT.